These 28 T cell receptor beta chains originate from one sample sequenced in a study of OX40 agonist ivuxolimab in advanced cancers. The library was obtained by the immunoSEQ multiplex PCR assay. Not all clones reach the TCRdb copy of this immuneACCESS table, which keeps in-frame sequences only. Checked studies attribute under half of the gap to unresolved V genes and leave the rest unexplained. The sample profile shows roughly 62,000 clones; approximately 82% of them were found once. The ten most abundant clones make up roughly 2.6% of the sample. The input for sequencing was CD4+ or CD8+ T cells sorted from blood, taken in a trial of the OX40 agonist ivuxolimab. The receptors come from an adult with an advanced solid tumor such as melanoma, head and neck, liver or kidney cancer.

The V and J genes are TRBV5-4 and TRBJ1-6, with D possibly TRBD1 on 5 matching bases. CDR3 length: 15 residues. Trimming took off 3 bases at V and 1 base at J, with 8 bases between the two ends. Germline CDR1 reads SGHNT; CDR2 reads YYREEE (reference sequence). The CDR3 loop reads CASSYQGSYNSPLHF. DNA of the CDR3: TGTGCCAGCAGCTATCAGGGTTCCTATAATTCACCCCTCCACTTT.

The chain combines TRBV5-6 with TRBJ2-7; 8 positions agree with TRBD1. The CDR3 loop spans 15 amino acids. Germline lookup yields CDR1 SGHDT and CDR2 YYEEEE. V dropped 4 bases and J dropped 7; count of bases not matched to a gene: 13. CDR3 nucleotides: TGTGCCAGCAGCGCTGGGGCAGGGGGCCACGTAGAGCAGTACTTC. Encoded protein: CASSAGAGGHVEQYF.

This chain connects TRBV19 to TRBJ1-1; 7 bases agree with TRBD1. This CDR3 contains 17 residues. The V gene's germline CDR1 is LNHDA and CDR2 SQIVND (reference sequence). V gave up 4 bases and J gave up 0 bases; unmatched junction bases: 11. This chain's CDR3 is CASSTGQVPVLNTEAFF. In DNA, the CDR3 is TGTGCCAGTAGTACTGGACAGGTTCCCGTCTTGAACACTGAAGCTTTCTTT.

The chain is built from TRBV6-5 and TRBJ1-5; TRBD1 matches at 7 bases. Trimming removed 6 bases from V and 0 bases from J; junction bases left unmatched: 5. This CDR3 comprises 15 residues. In germline, CDR1 is MNHEY, CDR2 SVGAGI. CDR3 residues: CASSSDRNSNQPQHF. CDR3 nucleotide sequence: TGTGCCAGCAGCTCGGACAGGAATAGCAATCAGCCCCAGCATTTT.

This clone has only a few counts. The gene calls are TRBV5-6 and TRBJ1-6, with unresolved D. V shed 4 bases and J shed 9 bases, with 14 bases lying between them. The CDR3 loop spans 14 amino acids. In germline, CDR1 is SGHDT, CDR2 YYEEEE. The CDR3, as DNA: TGTGCCAGCAGCCTGAACCGGGGAATTTCACCCCTCCACTTT. Amino acids: CASSLNRGISPLHF.

V gene TRBV2 combines with J gene TRBJ1-2; 8 bases line up with TRBD1. V dropped 4 bases and J dropped 6; count of bases not matched to a gene: 13. The CDR3 loop spans 16 amino acids. Germline V gives CDR1 SNHLY, CDR2 FYNNEI. This chain's CDR3 is CASSVRTGSSSHGYTF. CDR3 nucleotide sequence: TGTGCCAGCAGTGTAAGGACAGGGTCTTCTTCTCATGGCTACACCTTC.

The gene calls are TRBV28 and TRBJ1-1; D unclear. This CDR3 region has 12 residues. The V and J ends lost 3 bases and 4 bases respectively, with 6 bases between them. In germline, CDR1 is MDHEN, CDR2 SYDVKM. CDR3 DNA: TGTGCCAGCAGTTTTGTGGGCACTGAAGCTTTCTTT. Translation: CASSFVGTEAFF.

This clone was seen a single time. The CDR3 spells CASSRRDTFSYEQYF. The CDR3, as DNA: TGTGCCAGCAGCCGCAGGGACACTTTCTCCTACGAGCAGTACTTC. V and J are TRBV13 and TRBJ2-7; a weak D match, TRBD1 (6 bases). Germline lookup yields CDR1 PRHDT and CDR2 FYEKMQ (reference sequence). V was pared by 5 bases and J by 0 bases, with 14 bases between. This CDR3 is built from 15 residues.

This clone was counted between two and nine times. The V gene is TRBV28, the J gene TRBJ2-1, with D possibly matching TRBD1 (5 bases). The CDR3 is made up of 15 amino acids. Germline CDR1 MDHEN, CDR2 SYDVKM. Trimming shortened V by 10 bases and J by 3 bases, and 19 bases separated the two germline ends. The CDR3 region has the DNA TGTGCCATCCTACCGGGTGGGGCCCACTACAATGAGCAGTTCTTC. This encodes CAILPGGAHYNEQFF.

By proportion, this clone is medium-sized. This chain connects TRBV19 to TRBJ1-5, with a weak D call TRBD1 (5 bases). Per germline, CDR1 LNHDA and CDR2 SQIVND (reference sequence). V was shortened by 3 bases and J by 5 bases, with 14 bases between the two germline ends. CDR3 length: 15 amino acids. The CDR3 sequence is CASSIGGTGDQPQHF. CDR3 DNA sequence: TGTGCCAGTAGTATCGGAGGGACGGGGGATCAGCCCCAGCATTTT.

The chain uses TRBV7-9 and TRBJ2-3; 12 bases line up with TRBD2. Germline CDR1 and CDR2: SEHNR and FQNEAQ (reference sequence). The trim removed 5 bases at V and 1 base at J, leaving 7 bases unmatched. The CDR3 is 17 residues long. The CDR3: CASSRLTSGGGTDTQYF. The DNA for the CDR3 is TGTGCCAGCAGCCGTTTGACTAGCGGGGGAGGCACAGATACGCAGTATTTT. The full variable domain, completed using reference TRBV7-9 and TRBJ2-3, is DTGVSQNPRHKITKRGQNVTFRCDPISEHNRLYWYRQTLGQGPEFLTYFQNEAQLEKSRLLSDRFSAERPKGSFSTLEIQRTEQGDSAMYLCASSRLTSGGGTDTQYFGPGTRLTVL.

The chain employs TRBV4-1 and TRBJ2-1; tentative D call: TRBD1 (6 bases). This CDR3 has 17 residues. Germline loops: CDR1 MGHRA, CDR2 YSYEKL. V was cut by 0 bases and J by 3 bases, with 15 bases left in between. The CDR3 DNA reads as TGCGCCAGCAGCCAAGATCTTGGGGGCGCGGACTACAATGAGCAGTTCTTC. Its protein is CASSQDLGGADYNEQFF.

The J gene is TRBJ1-6, the V gene TRBV9; tentatively, D is TRBD1 (5 bases). Trimming took 3 bases from V and 0 from J, leaving 16 bases between them. This CDR3 is 18 amino acids long. CDR1 SGDLS and CDR2 YYNGEE come from the germline V gene. CDR3 sequence reads: CASSARDGRPSYNSPLHF. CDR3 bases: TGTGCCAGCAGCGCACGGGACGGCCGACCCTCCTATAATTCACCCCTCCACTTT.

The chain uses TRBV2 and TRBJ1-5, with TRBD1 matching 8 bases. Losses at the gene ends were 5 bases for V and 2 bases for J; bases not matched to a gene: 2. The CDR3 has 14 amino acids. Germline V lookup: CDR1 SNHLY, CDR2 FYNNEI. For the CDR3, the DNA is TGTGCCAGCAGTCAGGGGGCGCGCAATCAGCCCCAGCATTTT. Translation gives CASSQGARNQPQHF.

J is TRBJ2-6 and V is TRBV28, with TRBD1 matching over 11 bases. Unmatched junction bases numbered 3, after V lost 8 bases and J lost 0 bases. Germline loops: CDR1 MDHEN, CDR2 SYDVKM. There are 16 residues in the CDR3. CDR3 region: CASEGTGGSGANVLTF. The CDR3 coding sequence is TGTGCCAGCGAGGGGACAGGGGGCTCTGGGGCCAACGTCCTGACTTTC.

The chain couples TRBV6-5 to TRBJ2-7; weak D call: TRBD1 (7 bases). V was shortened by 8 bases and J by 2 bases, with 16 bases between the two germline ends. The germline CDR1 and CDR2 sequences are MNHEY and SVGAGI. This CDR3 has 14 residues. The chain's CDR3 is CASEGGQSPYEQYF. CDR3 in DNA: TGTGCCAGCGAGGGGGGACAGTCACCCTACGAGCAGTACTTC.

CDR3 DNA: TGTGCCAGCAGCTTAGGAAGGGATTACACTGAAGCTTTCTTT. It yields the protein CASSLGRDYTEAFF. This chain connects TRBV7-9 to TRBJ1-1; D ambiguous. The CDR3 contains 14 residues. V shed 1 base and J shed 3 bases, with 9 bases lying between them. Germline CDR1 and CDR2: SEHNR and FQNEAQ (reference sequence).

The chain couples TRBV5-5 to TRBJ2-1; tentative D call: TRBD1 (5 bases). V lost 1 base and J 6 bases, leaving 11 bases between the germline ends. This CDR3 spans 14 amino acids. The V gene's germline CDR1 is SGHKS and CDR2 YYEKEE (reference sequence). This CDR3 reads CASSLSSGLNEQFF. CDR3 nucleotides: TGTGCCAGCAGCTTGTCATCAGGGCTCAATGAGCAGTTCTTC.

A word on this clone: The germline gene is not matched at one end of the junction; a read error may be the cause. The chain couples TRBV7-8 to TRBJ2-7; tentative D call: TRBD2 (6 bases). The CDR3 is 13 amino acids. CDR1 is SGHVS and CDR2 is FQNEAQ in the germline V gene. CDR3 sequence (DNA): TGTGCCAGCAGCTTAGAAGTCGGGACTCCCGCGAACTTC. Protein: CASSLEVGTPANF.

This clone was observed a few times. The CDR3 DNA reads as TGTGCCATCGGGGCAGGGCCTACGAAGCAGTACTTC. It yields the protein CAIGAGPTKQYF. The genes are TRBV10-3 and TRBJ2-7; the D gene is possibly TRBD1 (5 bases). The CDR3 is 12 residues long. CDR1 ENHRY and CDR2 SYGVKD come from the germline V gene. V was clipped by 8 bases and J by 8 bases, with 16 bases between them.

With regard to this clone: The junction does not match germline at one end; this may be a read error. CDR3 sequence (DNA): TGTGCCAGCAGCGAGGGGCTGAGTGAGAATGGGCAGTTCTTC. This sequence encodes CASSEGLSENGQFF. The chain carries TRBV11-3 and TRBJ2-1; TRBD1 or TRBD2 may be the D gene (5 bases each). The CDR3 consists of 14 residues. Germline CDR1 and CDR2: SGHNT and YENEEA.

V usage is TRBV18 and J usage is TRBJ2-5; D may be TRBD1 (6 bases). CDR3 size: 17 residues. The V end was cut by 2 bases, the J end by 2 bases, with 18 bases between. Germline V lookup: CDR1 KGHSH, CDR2 LQKENI. The CDR3 region has the DNA TGTGCCAGCTCACCAATCGGTGTAGGGGGTTTGCAAGAGACCCAGTACTTC. This sequence encodes CASSPIGVGGLQETQYF.

The chain links TRBV6-5 to TRBJ1-6; D possibly corresponds to TRBD1 (5 bases). Between the trimmed V and J ends, which lost 5 bases and 8 bases, there was a span of 13 bases. The length of the CDR3 is 14 residues. Germline CDR1 MNHEY, CDR2 SVGAGI. CDR3 region: CASSPGLFDSPLHF. The CDR3 nucleotides read TGTGCCAGCAGTCCGGGACTATTTGATTCACCCCTCCACTTT.

This clone turned up a few times. The CDR3: CASRPGQNNQPQHF. The CDR3 nucleotides are TGTGCCAGTAGACCGGGACAGAACAATCAGCCCCAGCATTTT. The chain joins TRBV19 to TRBJ1-5; the match to TRBD1 covers 7 bases. Germline trimming cut 6 bases from V and 3 bases from J; bases unmatched to any gene: 5. This CDR3 is 14 amino acids long. CDR1 and CDR2 (germline): LNHDA, SQIVND (reference sequence).

About this clone itself: This CDR3 is also generated by other DNA sequences in the sample. The rearrangement joins TRBV5-1 to TRBJ2-5; D remains unclear. Trimming stripped 0 bases from V and 5 bases from J, with 8 bases between. Germline CDR1 and CDR2: SGHRS and YFSETQ. The CDR3 covers 13 residues. The CDR3 region has the DNA TGCGCCAGCAGCTTGGCCTCGCGGGAGACCCAGTACTTC. Residues: CASSLASRETQYF.

The rearrangement uses TRBV6-5 and TRBJ1-1, with TRBD1 matching over 7 bases. Germline CDR1 reads MNHEY; CDR2 reads SVGAGI. CDR3 length: 16 residues. Trimming removed 4 bases from V and 5 bases from J; junction bases left unmatched: 13. Here the CDR3 reads CASSLETGTRGTEAFF. In nucleotides, the CDR3 is TGTGCCAGCAGTTTAGAGACAGGGACTAGGGGAACTGAAGCTTTCTTT.

V and J are TRBV19 and TRBJ2-2; TRBD1 matches at 7 bases. The V segment lost 5 bases and the J segment 6 bases; nucleotides outside the gene matches: 3. Germline loops: CDR1 LNHDA, CDR2 SQIVND (reference sequence). The CDR3 runs 13 residues. The DNA of the CDR3 is TGTGCCAGTAGTCGCCAGGGGGCCGGGGAGCTGTTTTTT. Translation gives CASSRQGAGELFF.

The chain uses TRBV6-5 and TRBJ1-2; 10 bases match TRBD1. This CDR3 has 15 amino acids. CDR1 and CDR2 (germline): MNHEY, SVGAGI. V gave up 5 bases and J gave up 7 bases; unmatched junction bases: 10. DNA of the CDR3: TGTGCCAGCAGTCCGGGACAGGGGCGAGTGGGTGGCTACACCTTC. It encodes CASSPGQGRVGGYTF.